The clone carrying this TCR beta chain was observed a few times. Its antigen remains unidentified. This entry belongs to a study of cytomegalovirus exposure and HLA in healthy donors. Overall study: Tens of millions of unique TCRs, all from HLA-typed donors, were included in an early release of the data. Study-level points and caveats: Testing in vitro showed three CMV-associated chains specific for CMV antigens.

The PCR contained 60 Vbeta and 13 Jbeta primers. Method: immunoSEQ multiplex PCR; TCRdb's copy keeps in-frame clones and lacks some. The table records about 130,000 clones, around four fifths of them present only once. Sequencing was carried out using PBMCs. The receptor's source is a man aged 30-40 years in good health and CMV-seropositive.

CDR3 nucleotides: TGTGCCAGCAGCTTATTGTTGGCGGGAGTCTCCCCCGGAAATGAGCAGTTCTTC. The encoded protein is CASSLLLAGVSPGNEQFF. The chain employs TRBV7-9 and TRBJ2-1; 7 bases line up with TRBD2. The CDR3 is 18 amino acids. The germline V gene has CDR1 SEHNR and CDR2 FQNEAQ (reference sequence). J lost 7 bases, V lost 2 bases, and 17 bases had no gene match.